One sample yielded the 8 T cell receptor beta chains listed below, sequenced in a study of T cells in Graves' hyperthyroidism and ophthalmopathy. Amplified TCR beta CDR3 regions came from RNA transcripts. In the first-round RT-PCR of the TCR CDR3, the HTBI primer set was used. TCRdb processed the multiplex PCR reads anew with MiXCR; each CDR3 protein has one entry. The sample includes 300,000 to 450,000 distinct CDR3 sequences, roughly a sixth of them seen just once. Specimen: blood. These receptor sequences come from a woman younger than 45 with Graves' hyperthyroidism that later progressed to Graves' ophthalmopathy.

The chain combines TRBV19 with TRBJ2-3; perhaps TRBD1 as D (6 bases). Germline values: CDR1 LNHDA, CDR2 SQIVND (reference sequence). The CDR3 covers 16 residues. V was cut by 9 bases and J by 4 bases, with 23 bases left in between. In DNA form, the CDR3 reads TGTGCCAGATCCCCAGAGGGGGAAGAGGGTGCAGATACGCAGTATTTT. Translating it yields CARSPEGEEGADTQYF. Filled out from reference TRBV19 and TRBJ2-3, the complete variable domain reads DGGITQSPKYLFRKEGQNVTLSCEQNLNHDAMYWYRQDPGQGLRLIYYSQIVNDFQKGDIAEGYSVSREKKESFPLTVTSAQKNPTAFYLCARSPEGEEGADTQYFGPGTRLTVL.

In its sample, this clonotype was seen once. The V gene is TRBV2, the J gene TRBJ2-3; D gene unclear. The germline V gene encodes CDR1 SNHLY and CDR2 FYNNEI. Trimming left V 7 bases short and J 2 bases short, with 7 bases between. The CDR3 is made up of 12 amino acids. DNA for the CDR3: TGTGCCAGCAATCCGTACACAGATACGCAGTATTTT. Its translation is CASNPYTDTQYF.

This clonotype was seen at least ten times. The V call is TRBV20-1, the J call TRBJ2-7, with TRBD2 matching over 10 bases. Germline V gene data show CDR1 as DFQATT and CDR2 as SNEGSKA (reference sequence). The CDR3 spans 18 residues. V gave up 5 bases and J gave up 0 bases; unmatched junction bases: 16. CDR3 sequence (DNA): TGCAGTGCTCCGATGAGGATAAATAGCGGGAGGAGCTCCTACGAGCAGTACTTC. Amino acid sequence: CSAPMRINSGRSSYEQYF.

This clonotype was counted at least ten times. The V call is TRBV5-5, the J call TRBJ2-7, with TRBD2 matching 12 bases. The germline CDR1 and CDR2 sequences are SGHKS and YYEKEE (reference sequence). The V segment lost 4 bases and the J segment 0 bases; nucleotides outside the gene matches: 8. This CDR3 has 17 residues. In DNA form, the CDR3 reads TGTGCCAGCAGCGGGGGCGGGACTAGCGGGTCCTCCTACGAGCAGTACTTC. It codes for CASSGGGTSGSSYEQYF.

Many counts were recorded for this clonotype. V usage is TRBV28 and J usage is TRBJ1-2; 8 bases align to TRBD1. Trimming removed 6 bases from V and 9 bases from J; junction bases left unmatched: 12. This CDR3 is 14 amino acids long. Looked up from germline, CDR1 is MDHEN and CDR2 is SYDVKM. CDR3 coding DNA: TGTGCCAGCAGCAGACCGGGACAGGCCCAACGCTACACCTTC. This translates into CASSRPGQAQRYTF.

Ten or more counts support this clonotype. The chain couples TRBV11-2 to TRBJ1-6, with a weak D call TRBD1 (5 bases). The CDR3 totals 15 residues. CDR1 and CDR2 (germline): SGHAT, FQNNGV. Trimming left V 5 bases short and J 6 bases short, with 14 bases between. Here the CDR3 DNA reads TGTGCCAGCAGCCTACGAACAGGAGTTAATTCACCCCTCCACTTT. Protein product: CASSLRTGVNSPLHF.

This clonotype appeared many times. V gene TRBV29-1 combines with J gene TRBJ2-7; D gene uncertain. Per germline, CDR1 SQVTM and CDR2 ANQGSEA. The CDR3 totals 14 residues. The germline V and J ends were trimmed by 3 bases and 0 bases, with 12 bases remaining between them. Here the CDR3 reads CSVEPGPSSYEQYF. As DNA, the CDR3 is TGCAGCGTTGAGCCAGGCCCTAGCTCCTACGAGCAGTACTTC.

This clonotype was detected only a few times. The chain uses TRBV7-9 and TRBJ2-3, with D possibly called TRBD1 or TRBD2 (6 bases each). Germline V CDR1 and CDR2: SEHNR, FQNEAQ (reference sequence). The CDR3 has 16 residues. The V and J ends lost 2 bases and 1 base respectively, with 13 bases between them. The CDR3 loop reads CASSLSGGGGTDTQYF. The CDR3 DNA follows: TGTGCCAGCAGCTTATCCGGGGGCGGAGGCACAGATACGCAGTATTTT.